This T cell receptor (beta chain) was captured in a study of cytomegalovirus exposure and HLA in healthy donors. Concerning this clone itself: Its target is unknown.

Primers included in the PCR were 60 Vbeta and 13 Jbeta primers. In the original analysis: The count from a later analysis was tens of millions of unique TCR beta chains, around 10 million of them shared. The assay was immunoSEQ multiplex PCR, and TCRdb's table has in-frame clones only and misses some. That table supplies the V and J calls and clone size; D and trimming were determined from the DNA. Here the sample spans about 160,000 clones, approximately 75% being singletons. Overall study findings and caveats: As was reported, the HLA-A and HLA-B alleles of most subjects were accurately predicted from TCR beta sequences.

Trimming took off 3 bases at V and 7 bases at J, with 19 bases between the two ends. This CDR3 spans 16 amino acids. Germline V lookup: CDR1 SGHVS, CDR2 FNYEAQ. The TCR originated in a woman aged 18-29 years in good health and CMV-seronegative. This chain joins TRBV7-6 and TRBJ2-1; TRBD1 might be the D (6 bases). Sequencing used PBMCs. This CDR3 reads CASSLGDKFVGNEQFF. Here the CDR3 DNA reads TGTGCCAGCAGCTTGGGGGACAAATTTGTGGGGAATGAGCAGTTCTTC.